A single sample gave rise to the 27 T cell receptor beta chains below, sequenced in a study of CD8+CD57+ T cells in acquired aplastic anemia. All sequencing subjects had displayed CD8+CD57+ cell expansion on flow cytometry. Profiles of TCR beta VDJ and CDR3 were generated from a genomic DNA template. Using its own MiXCR run on the reads, TCRdb lists one record per CDR3 protein. The sample lists around 120,000 distinct CDR3 sequences, almost 40% seen once, with roughly 2.7% in the top ten. Sequencing input: sorted CD4+, CD8+, or CD8+CD57+ T cells (not recorded which) from PBMCs. The source is a human donor with aplastic anemia.

The CDR3 sequence: CASSGRWSQHF. CDR3 coding DNA: TGTGCCAGCAGTGGGCGGTGGTCCCAGCATTTT. This chain connects TRBV2 to TRBJ1-5; no reliable D call. Per the germline V gene, CDR1 is SNHLY and CDR2 is FYNNEI. The CDR3 loop spans 11 amino acids. The V and J ends lost 4 bases and 11 bases respectively, with 9 bases between them.

This clonotype was seen at least ten times. The CDR3 protein is CAWSSQGETQYF. The CDR3 region has the DNA TGTGCCTGGAGTTCCCAGGGGGAGACCCAGTACTTC. The chain uses TRBV30 and TRBJ2-5; possible D gene TRBD1, 6 bases. Trimming cost V 2 bases and J 5 bases, with 9 bases left between them. The CDR3 covers 12 residues. Germline V gene sequence: CDR1 GTSNPN, CDR2 SVGIG (reference sequence).

This clonotype has a single count. V usage is TRBV15 and J usage is TRBJ1-6; no clear D gene. The length of the CDR3 is 14 residues. Germline assignment: CDR1 LNHNV and CDR2 YYDKDF (reference sequence). Trimming left V 0 bases short and J 8 bases short, with 8 bases between. CDR3 DNA: TGTGCCACCAGCAGAGATGCCCGCGATTCACCCCTCCACTTT. Its protein product is CATSRDARDSPLHF.

V gene TRBV4-2 combines with J gene TRBJ2-1, with 8 nucleotides matching TRBD2. V shed 1 base, J shed 7 bases, and the junction held 9 bases outside the gene matches. The CDR3 spans 16 residues. In germline, CDR1 is LGHNA, CDR2 YNFKEQ. Here the CDR3 DNA reads TGTGCCAGCAGCCAAGGTAATCGGGGGGGCGTGAATGAGCAGTTCTTC. It yields the protein CASSQGNRGGVNEQFF.

This clonotype has ten or more counts. The chain uses TRBV19 and TRBJ1-6; 9 bases map to TRBD1. Per germline, CDR1 LNHDA and CDR2 SQIVND (reference sequence). V shed 7 bases, J shed 10 bases, and the junction held 8 bases outside the gene matches. The length of the CDR3 is 14 residues. CDR3: CASTGDRDLSPLHF. The CDR3, as DNA: TGTGCCAGTACTGGGGACAGGGATTTATCACCCCTCCACTTT.

V gene TRBV7-6 combines with J gene TRBJ2-3; 15 positions agree with TRBD2. Per germline, CDR1 SGHVS and CDR2 FNYEAQ. This CDR3 contains 17 residues. Unmatched junction bases numbered 8, after V lost 5 bases and J lost 5 bases. CDR3 sequence: CASSRTSGGAWEDTQYF. DNA of the CDR3: TGTGCCAGCAGCCGGACTAGCGGGGGGGCCTGGGAAGATACGCAGTATTTT.

CDR3 residues: CATSTLTTATYGYTF. CDR3 DNA sequence: TGTGCCACCAGCACCCTCACGACAGCGACCTATGGCTACACCTTC. The chain joins TRBV15 to TRBJ1-2; a possible D gene is TRBD1 (5 bases). The CDR3 is 15 amino acids. With 4 bases removed from V and 4 bases from J, the gap between germline ends came to 16 bases. Germline-derived CDR1 and CDR2 are LNHNV and YYDKDF (reference sequence).

The gene calls are TRBV20-1 and TRBJ2-5; 12 bases agree with TRBD2. The ends lost 7 bases at V and 4 bases at J; junction bases unmatched: 13. This CDR3 spans 16 amino acids. Germline V gene sequence: CDR1 DFQATT, CDR2 SNEGSKA (reference sequence). CDR3 in amino acids: CSVGTSGPLGRETQYF. The CDR3 coding sequence is TGCAGTGTTGGGACTAGCGGGCCCTTGGGTCGAGAGACCCAGTACTTC.

At least ten counts were recorded for this clonotype. The V and J genes are TRBV6-5 and TRBJ2-7; D perhaps matches TRBD1 (6 bases). This CDR3 contains 15 residues. Trimming took off 0 bases at V and 3 bases at J, with 12 bases between the two ends. Per the germline V gene, CDR1 is MNHEY and CDR2 is SVGAGI. As DNA, the CDR3 is TGTGCCAGCAGTTACTCGGACAGTAGGTACTACGAGCAGTACTTC. Translating it yields CASSYSDSRYYEQYF.

This clonotype has a count of ten or more. V gene TRBV15 combines with J gene TRBJ1-2, with no clear D. Germline V gene data show CDR1 as LNHNV and CDR2 as YYDKDF (reference sequence). The CDR3 runs to 12 residues. V lost 4 bases to trimming and J lost 6 bases, with 9 bases between them. The DNA of the CDR3 is TGTGCCACCAGCAAGGGTTTACATGGCTACACCTTC. Its translation is CATSKGLHGYTF.

This clonotype was seen repeatedly, ten times or more. The chain combines TRBV6-1 with TRBJ2-5; D might be TRBD1 or TRBD2, each matching 5 bases. This CDR3 is built from 15 residues. Germline CDR1 reads MNHNS; CDR2 reads SASEGT. The V end was cut by 6 bases, the J end by 4 bases, with 18 bases between. CDR3: CASRKGTAVGETQYF. The CDR3, as DNA: TGTGCCAGCAGGAAGGGGACGGCGGTTGGAGAGACCCAGTACTTC.

This clonotype was observed many times. The rearrangement links TRBV7-9 to TRBJ2-3; 12 nucleotides match TRBD2. The CDR3 has 16 residues. V lost 5 bases to trimming and J lost 4 bases; unmatched junction nucleotides: 7. CDR1 and CDR2 (germline): SEHNR, FQNEAQ (reference sequence). The CDR3 is CASSASGGARADTQYF. The CDR3 bases are TGTGCCAGCAGCGCTAGCGGGGGGGCTAGGGCAGATACGCAGTATTTT.

The genes are TRBV6-1 and TRBJ1-1; D is uncertain. Trimming pared 2 bases from V and 8 bases from J, leaving 12 bases between. There are 13 residues in the CDR3. Germline values: CDR1 MNHNS, CDR2 SASEGT. The CDR3 is CASSETIRIEAFF. In DNA, the CDR3 is TGTGCCAGCAGTGAAACAATACGCATAGAAGCTTTCTTT.

This clonotype showed up many times. The chain employs TRBV4-1 and TRBJ2-3; D unresolved. Deletions cut 4 bases from V and 4 bases from J, with 12 bases between. Germline CDR1 is MGHRA and CDR2 is YSYEKL. The CDR3 has 14 residues. CDR3 bases: TGCGCCAGCAGCCTAGACTTGATGGCAGATACGCAGTATTTT. Protein: CASSLDLMADTQYF.

This clonotype came up once. A much bigger clone sits one base away, suggesting this may be a read error. The J gene is TRBJ2-5, the V gene TRBV5-1; TRBD1 is a possible D gene (6 bases). Trimming shortened V by 7 bases and J by 5 bases, and 15 bases separated the two germline ends. This CDR3 is built from 13 residues. Germline-derived CDR1 and CDR2 are SGHRS and YFSETQ. DNA for the CDR3: TGCGCCAGCGGCAGGGGTTTGGGGGAGACCCAGTACTTC. Its protein is CASGRGLGETQYF.

This clonotype was seen a handful of times. The V gene is TRBV27, the J gene TRBJ1-1; the D gene is possibly TRBD1 (5 bases). Per the germline V gene, CDR1 is MNHEY and CDR2 is SMNVEV (reference sequence). Trimming took 1 base from V and 3 from J, leaving 18 bases between them. The CDR3 runs to 17 residues. Here the CDR3 reads CASSLYPKGREYTEAFF. For the CDR3, the DNA is TGTGCCAGCAGTTTATACCCCAAGGGGCGTGAGTACACTGAAGCTTTCTTT.

This clonotype was seen only a few times. V is TRBV3-1 and J is TRBJ1-1, with 12 positions matching TRBD1. This CDR3 is built from 14 residues. V trimming: 4 bases; J trimming: 9 bases; junction bases outside the gene matches: 6. CDR1 is LGHDT, CDR2 YNNKEL, per germline (reference sequence). The CDR3 nucleotides are TGTGCCAGCAGCCTGCAAGGGACAGGGGGCAAAGCTTTCTTT. Translation gives CASSLQGTGGKAFF. The variable domain in full, with the rest retrieved from reference TRBV3-1 and TRBJ1-1, is DTAVSQTPKYLVTQMGNDKSIKCEQNLGHDTMYWYKQDSKKFLKIMFSYNNKELIINETVPNRFSPKSPDKAHLNLHINSLELGDSAVYFCASSLQGTGGKAFFGQGTRLTVV.

This clonotype was seen repeatedly, ten times or more. This sequence joins TRBV2 and TRBJ1-2; weak D call: TRBD1 (5 bases). V shed 5 bases and J shed 1 base, with 8 bases lying between them. The CDR3 runs to 13 residues. Germline-derived CDR1 and CDR2 are SNHLY and FYNNEI. The CDR3 is CASSRDFNYGYTF. The CDR3 region has the DNA TGTGCCAGCAGTCGGGACTTTAACTATGGCTACACCTTC.

J is TRBJ1-2 and V is TRBV20-1, with D possibly TRBD1 on 5 matching bases. The germline CDR1 and CDR2 sequences are DFQATT and SNEGSKA (reference sequence). CDR3 size: 15 residues. The V end lost 0 bases, the J end lost 0 bases, and 11 bases lay between the germline ends. The chain's CDR3 is CSARDRPGSNYGYTF. CDR3 nucleotides: TGCAGTGCTAGAGATCGGCCAGGGTCTAACTATGGCTACACCTTC.

This clonotype has ten or more counts. V usage is TRBV6-1 and J usage is TRBJ2-7, with D uncertain. The CDR3 has 13 residues. Germline CDR1 MNHNS, CDR2 SASEGT. The V gene lost 4 bases and the J gene lost 5 bases, with 12 bases spanning the gap. The CDR3 here is CASSGWARDEQYV. Written as DNA, the CDR3 is TGTGCCAGCAGTGGATGGGCTAGGGACGAGCAGTACGTC.

This clonotype was recorded many times. The V gene is TRBV15, the J gene TRBJ2-7; D gene uncertain. There are 13 residues in the CDR3. Germline V lookup: CDR1 LNHNV, CDR2 YYDKDF (reference sequence). V was shortened by 3 bases and J by 3 bases, with 9 bases between the two germline ends. The CDR3 nucleotides read TGTGCCACCAGCAGGCCGGACGGCTACGAGCAGTACTTC. Translation: CATSRPDGYEQYF. The complete variable domain, with remaining parts taken from reference TRBV15 and TRBJ2-7, reads DAMVIQNPRYQVTQFGKPVTLSCSQTLNHNVMYWYQQKSSQAPKLLFHYYDKDFNNEADTPDNFQSRRPNTSFCFLDIRSPGLGDTAMYLCATSRPDGYEQYFGPGTRLTVT.

This clonotype was detected many times. V gene TRBV19 combines with J gene TRBJ2-2, with 11 bases lining up with TRBD1. After removal of 1 base from V and 10 bases from J, the junction contained 2 bases not matched to a gene. This CDR3 contains 14 residues. CDR1 and CDR2 (germline): LNHDA, SQIVND (reference sequence). CDR3 bases: TGTGCCAGTAGTATAGGGACAGGGGGCATGGAGCTGTTTTTT. Its translation is CASSIGTGGMELFF. Complete variable domain (other parts from reference TRBV19 and TRBJ2-2): DGGITQSPKYLFRKEGQNVTLSCEQNLNHDAMYWYRQDPGQGLRLIYYSQIVNDFQKGDIAEGYSVSREKKESFPLTVTSAQKNPTAFYLCASSIGTGGMELFFGEGSRLTVL.

The chain couples TRBV19 to TRBJ1-2, with 7 bases fitting TRBD1. The V gene end was trimmed by 4 bases and the J gene end by 5 bases; junction bases not matched to a gene: 7. The CDR3 has 14 amino acids. The germline V gene has CDR1 LNHDA and CDR2 SQIVND (reference sequence). The CDR3 DNA reads as TGTGCCAGTAGTAAGCAGGGGGGCAGGTATGGCTACACCTTC. Translated, it gives CASSKQGGRYGYTF.

This clonotype has only one observation. This sequence joins TRBV29-1 and TRBJ2-7, with unresolved D. The V end was cut by 2 bases, the J end by 3 bases, with 11 bases between. CDR1 SQVTM and CDR2 ANQGSEA come from the germline V gene. The CDR3 extends over 13 amino acids. CDR3: CSVELGRSYEQYF. In DNA form, the CDR3 reads TGCAGCGTTGAACTAGGACGGAGCTACGAGCAGTACTTC.

The chain employs TRBV7-1 and TRBJ2-5; 11 bases are a match to TRBD2. TRBV7-1 is assigned to the ORF class and has an uncertain function. The CDR3 contains 20 residues. V shed 3 bases, J shed 5 bases, and the junction held 20 bases outside the gene matches. CDR3 protein: CASSSLSGGLAGGRGETQYF. The CDR3 region has the DNA TGTGCCAGCAGCTCCCTCAGCGGGGGGCTAGCGGGGGGTCGGGGTGAGACCCAGTACTTC.

This clonotype has a count of ten or more. The chain couples TRBV7-3 to TRBJ1-3; the D gene is possibly TRBD1 (5 bases). CDR3 length equals 17 residues. The V and J ends lost 3 bases and 3 bases respectively, with 18 bases between them. Looked up from germline, CDR1 is SGHTA and CDR2 is FQGTGA. CDR3 nucleotides: TGTGCCAGCAGCTTCGTCCTGTTAACAGGCCGTGGAAACACCATATATTTT. Its translation: CASSFVLLTGRGNTIYF.

Comments on this clonotype: A much larger clonotype is one base distant, so this may be a read error. The gene calls are TRBV6-1 and TRBJ1-1, with D possibly being TRBD1 (5 bases). The germline V gene has CDR1 MNHNS and CDR2 SASEGT. This CDR3 is built from 13 residues. V lost 5 bases to trimming and J lost 6 bases, with 13 bases between them. This CDR3 is CASSPKGWAEAFF. CDR3 coding DNA: TGTGCCAGCAGTCCAAAGGGGTGGGCTGAAGCTTTCTTT.